The source of this T cell receptor beta chain is a study of fetal regulatory T cell absence and autoimmunity. Turning to the study itself: Without clinical diabetes, IPEX patients showed exocrine pancreas autoimmunity. Study results and limitations: Compared with cord blood, pancreas showed oligoclonal TCR enrichment, some clones over 80-fold.

Generated by immunoSEQ multiplex PCR, the TCRdb table keeps only in-frame clones and is missing some. The sample holds approximately 94,000 clones, more than 70% seen once. The germline gives CDR1 SSHAT, CDR2 FNYEAQ (reference sequence). This CDR3 has 14 amino acids. Notes on this clone: What it binds is not known. At one of its ends the junction is not consistent with the germline gene, which may arise from a read error.

Sample: pancreas tissue. This sequence was found in a male donor with IPEX syndrome. V gene TRBV7-7 combines with J gene TRBJ2-5, with 8 positions matching TRBD1. DNA of the CDR3: TGTGCTAGCAGCTCGCGGACAGGGATGCAGACCCAGTACTTC. The encoded protein is CASSSRTGMQTQYF.